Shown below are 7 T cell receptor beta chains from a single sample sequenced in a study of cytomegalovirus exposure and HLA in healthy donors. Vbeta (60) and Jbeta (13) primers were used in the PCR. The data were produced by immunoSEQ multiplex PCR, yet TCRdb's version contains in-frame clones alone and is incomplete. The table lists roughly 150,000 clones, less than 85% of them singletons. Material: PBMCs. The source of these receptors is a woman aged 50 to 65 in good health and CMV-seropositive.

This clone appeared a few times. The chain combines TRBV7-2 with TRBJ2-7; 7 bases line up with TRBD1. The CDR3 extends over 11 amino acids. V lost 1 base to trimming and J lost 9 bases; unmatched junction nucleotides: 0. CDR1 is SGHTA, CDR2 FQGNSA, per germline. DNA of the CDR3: TGTGCCAGCAGCTTAGGGACAGGGCAGTACTTC. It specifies CASSLGTGQYF.

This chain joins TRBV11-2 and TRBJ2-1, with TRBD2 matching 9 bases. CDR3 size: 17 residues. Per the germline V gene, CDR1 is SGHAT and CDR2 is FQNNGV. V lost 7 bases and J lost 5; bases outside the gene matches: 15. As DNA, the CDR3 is TGTGCCAGCAACCTCCTTCGAGGTAGCGGGGGAAACAATGAGCAGTTCTTC. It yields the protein CASNLLRGSGGNNEQFF.

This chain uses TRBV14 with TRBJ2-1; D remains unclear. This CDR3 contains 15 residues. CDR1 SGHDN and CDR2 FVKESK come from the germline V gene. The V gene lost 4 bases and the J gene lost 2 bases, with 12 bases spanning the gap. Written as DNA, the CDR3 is TGTGCCAGCAGCCGGGCTGCCCCAGCCTACAATGAGCAGTTCTTC. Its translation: CASSRAAPAYNEQFF.

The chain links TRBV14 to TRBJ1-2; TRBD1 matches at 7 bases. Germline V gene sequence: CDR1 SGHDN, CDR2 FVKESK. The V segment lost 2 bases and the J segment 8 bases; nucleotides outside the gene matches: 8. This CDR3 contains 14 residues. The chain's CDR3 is CASSQRTGAEGYTF. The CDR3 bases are TGTGCCAGCAGCCAACGCACAGGGGCGGAGGGCTACACCTTC.

The chain's CDR3 is CASSDQGAGDTQYF. CDR3 coding DNA: TGTGCCAGCAGCGATCAGGGGGCGGGAGATACGCAGTATTTT. This rearrangement joins TRBV9 to TRBJ2-3; 8 positions match TRBD1. Looked up from germline, CDR1 is SGDLS and CDR2 is YYNGEE. The CDR3 is 14 amino acids. V lost 3 bases, J lost 5 bases, and 5 bases stayed unmatched.

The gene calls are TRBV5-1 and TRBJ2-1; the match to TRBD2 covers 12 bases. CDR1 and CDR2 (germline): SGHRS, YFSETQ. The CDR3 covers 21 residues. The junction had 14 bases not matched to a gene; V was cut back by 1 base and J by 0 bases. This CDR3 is CASSLLGFLAGGRSSYNEQFF. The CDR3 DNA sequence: TGCGCCAGCAGCTTGTTGGGTTTCCTAGCGGGGGGGCGATCCTCCTACAATGAGCAGTTCTTC. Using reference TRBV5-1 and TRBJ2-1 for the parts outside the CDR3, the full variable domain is KAGVTQTPRYLIKTRGQQVTLSCSPISGHRSVSWYQQTPGQGLQFLFEYFSETQRNKGNFPGRFSGRQFSNSRSEMNVSTLELGDSALYLCASSLLGFLAGGRSSYNEQFFGPGTRLTVL.

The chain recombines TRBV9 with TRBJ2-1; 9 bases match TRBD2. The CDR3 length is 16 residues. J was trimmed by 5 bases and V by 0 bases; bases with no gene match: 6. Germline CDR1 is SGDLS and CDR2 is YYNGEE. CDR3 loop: CASSVGGTSSDNEQFF. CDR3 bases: TGTGCCAGCAGCGTAGGTGGGACTAGCTCGGACAATGAGCAGTTCTTC. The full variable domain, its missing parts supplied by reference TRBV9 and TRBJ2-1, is DSGVTQTPKHLITATGQRVTLRCSPRSGDLSVYWYQQSLDQGLQFLIQYYNGEERAKGNILERFSAQQFPDLHSELNLSSLELGDSALYFCASSVGGTSSDNEQFFGPGTRLTVL.